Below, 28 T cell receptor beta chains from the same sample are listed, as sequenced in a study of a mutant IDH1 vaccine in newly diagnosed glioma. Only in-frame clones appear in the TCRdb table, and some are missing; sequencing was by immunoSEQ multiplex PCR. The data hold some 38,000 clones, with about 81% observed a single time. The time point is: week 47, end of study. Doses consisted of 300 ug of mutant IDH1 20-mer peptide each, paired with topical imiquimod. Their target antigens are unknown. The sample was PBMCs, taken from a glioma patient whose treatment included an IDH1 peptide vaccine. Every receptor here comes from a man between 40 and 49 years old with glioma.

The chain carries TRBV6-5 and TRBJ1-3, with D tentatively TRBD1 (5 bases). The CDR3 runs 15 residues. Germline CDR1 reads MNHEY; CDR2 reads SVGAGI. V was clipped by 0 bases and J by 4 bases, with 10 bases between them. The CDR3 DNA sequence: TGTGCCAGCAGTTACTCGATTACAGGAGGAAACACCATATATTTT. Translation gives CASSYSITGGNTIYF.

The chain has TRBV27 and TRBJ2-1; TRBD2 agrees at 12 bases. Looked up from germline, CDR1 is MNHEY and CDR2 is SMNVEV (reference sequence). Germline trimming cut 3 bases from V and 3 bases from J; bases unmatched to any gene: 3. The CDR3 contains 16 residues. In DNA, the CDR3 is TGTGCCAGCAGTTTGTCTAGCGGGAGGGTCTACAATGAGCAGTTCTTC. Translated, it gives CASSLSSGRVYNEQFF.

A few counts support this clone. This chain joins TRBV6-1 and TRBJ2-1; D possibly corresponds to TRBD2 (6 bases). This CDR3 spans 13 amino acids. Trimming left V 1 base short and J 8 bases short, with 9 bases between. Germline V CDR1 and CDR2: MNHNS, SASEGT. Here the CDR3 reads CASSEVGEDEQFF. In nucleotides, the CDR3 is TGTGCCAGCAGTGAAGTTGGGGAGGATGAGCAGTTCTTC.

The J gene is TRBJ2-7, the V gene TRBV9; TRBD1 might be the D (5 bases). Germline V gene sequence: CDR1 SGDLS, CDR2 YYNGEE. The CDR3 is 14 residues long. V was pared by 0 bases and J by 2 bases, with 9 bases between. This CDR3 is CASSVDEGAYEQYF. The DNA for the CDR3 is TGTGCCAGCAGCGTAGATGAAGGGGCCTACGAGCAGTACTTC.

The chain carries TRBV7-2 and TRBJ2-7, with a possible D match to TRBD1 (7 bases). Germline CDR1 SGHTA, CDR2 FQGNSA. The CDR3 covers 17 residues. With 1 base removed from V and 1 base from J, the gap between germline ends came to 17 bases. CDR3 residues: CASSLEGAGSGSYEQYV. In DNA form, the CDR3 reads TGTGCCAGCAGCTTAGAGGGGGCGGGAAGTGGGTCCTACGAGCAGTACGTC.

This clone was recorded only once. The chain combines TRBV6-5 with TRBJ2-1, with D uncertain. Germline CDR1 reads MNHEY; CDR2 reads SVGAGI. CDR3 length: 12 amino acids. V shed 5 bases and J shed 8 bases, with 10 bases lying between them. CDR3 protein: CASSPLGDEQFF. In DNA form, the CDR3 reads TGTGCCAGCAGTCCCCTAGGAGATGAGCAGTTCTTC.

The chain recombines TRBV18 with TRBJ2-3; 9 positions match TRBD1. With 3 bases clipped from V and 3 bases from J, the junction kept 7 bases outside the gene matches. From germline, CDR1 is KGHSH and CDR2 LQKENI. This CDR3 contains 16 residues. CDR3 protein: CASSPSRDRETDTQYF. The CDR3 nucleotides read TGTGCCAGCTCACCCTCTCGGGACAGGGAAACAGATACGCAGTATTTT.

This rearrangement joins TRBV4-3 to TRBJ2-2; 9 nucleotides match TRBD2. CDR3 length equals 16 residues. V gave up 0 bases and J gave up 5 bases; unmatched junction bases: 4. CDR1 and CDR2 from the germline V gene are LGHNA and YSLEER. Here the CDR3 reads CASSQDWREGTGELFF. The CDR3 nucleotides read TGCGCCAGCAGCCAAGATTGGCGGGAGGGTACCGGGGAGCTGTTTTTT.

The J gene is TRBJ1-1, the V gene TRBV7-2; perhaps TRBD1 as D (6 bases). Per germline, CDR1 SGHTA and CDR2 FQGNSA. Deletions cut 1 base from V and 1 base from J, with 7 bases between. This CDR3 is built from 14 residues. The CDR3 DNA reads TGTGCCAGCAGCTTAGGACAGGAGAACACTGAAGCTTTCTTT. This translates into CASSLGQENTEAFF.

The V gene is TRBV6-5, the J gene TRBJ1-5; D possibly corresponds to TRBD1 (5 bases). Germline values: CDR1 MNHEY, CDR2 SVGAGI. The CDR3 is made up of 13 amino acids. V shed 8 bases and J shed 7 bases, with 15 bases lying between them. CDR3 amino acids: CASAGTRTQPQHF. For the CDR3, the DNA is TGTGCCAGCGCGGGGACCAGGACGCAGCCCCAGCATTTT.

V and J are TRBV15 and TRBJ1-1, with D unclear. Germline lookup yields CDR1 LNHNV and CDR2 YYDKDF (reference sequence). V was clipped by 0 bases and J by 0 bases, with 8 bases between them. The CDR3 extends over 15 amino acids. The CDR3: CATSREKVMNTEAFF. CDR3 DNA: TGTGCCACCAGCAGAGAGAAAGTCATGAACACTGAAGCTTTCTTT. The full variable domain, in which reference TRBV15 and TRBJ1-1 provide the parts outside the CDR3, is DAMVIQNPRYQVTQFGKPVTLSCSQTLNHNVMYWYQQKSSQAPKLLFHYYDKDFNNEADTPDNFQSRRPNTSFCFLDIRSPGLGDTAMYLCATSREKVMNTEAFFGQGTRLTVV.

CDR3 in DNA: TGCGCCAGCAGCCAAGAATCTAGAGGGAGCGGGAGAGATACGCAGTATTTT. Translating gives CASSQESRGSGRDTQYF. This chain uses TRBV4-3 with TRBJ2-3; 8 bases agree with TRBD2. V dropped 0 bases and J dropped 5; count of bases not matched to a gene: 10. CDR3 length: 17 residues. Germline V lookup: CDR1 LGHNA, CDR2 YSLEER.

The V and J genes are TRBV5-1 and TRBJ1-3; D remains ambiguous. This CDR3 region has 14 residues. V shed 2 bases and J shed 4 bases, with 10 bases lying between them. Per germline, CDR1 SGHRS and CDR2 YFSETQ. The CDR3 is CASSLQSFGNTIYF. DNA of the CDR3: TGCGCCAGCAGCTTACAAAGCTTCGGAAACACCATATATTTT.

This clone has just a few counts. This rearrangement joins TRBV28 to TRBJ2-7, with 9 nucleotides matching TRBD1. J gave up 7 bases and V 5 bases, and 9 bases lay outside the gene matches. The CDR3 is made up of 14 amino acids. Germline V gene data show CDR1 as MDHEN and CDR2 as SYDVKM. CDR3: CASSDRTGAREQYV. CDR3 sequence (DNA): TGTGCCAGCAGTGACAGGACAGGGGCGCGAGAGCAGTACGTC.

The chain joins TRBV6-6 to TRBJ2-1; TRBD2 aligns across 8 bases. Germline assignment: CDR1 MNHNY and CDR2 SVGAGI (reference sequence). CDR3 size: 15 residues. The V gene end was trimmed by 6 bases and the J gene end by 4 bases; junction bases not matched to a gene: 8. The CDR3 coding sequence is TGTGCCAGCAGAGATAATAGCGGGACGTACAATGAGCAGTTCTTC. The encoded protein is CASRDNSGTYNEQFF.

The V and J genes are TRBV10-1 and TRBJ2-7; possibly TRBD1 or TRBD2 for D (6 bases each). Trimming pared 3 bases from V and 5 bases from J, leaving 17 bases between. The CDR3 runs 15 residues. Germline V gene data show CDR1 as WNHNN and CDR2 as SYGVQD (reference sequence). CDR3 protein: CASSDRGGGIDEQYF. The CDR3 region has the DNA TGCGCCAGCAGTGATCGTGGGGGCGGGATCGACGAGCAGTACTTC.

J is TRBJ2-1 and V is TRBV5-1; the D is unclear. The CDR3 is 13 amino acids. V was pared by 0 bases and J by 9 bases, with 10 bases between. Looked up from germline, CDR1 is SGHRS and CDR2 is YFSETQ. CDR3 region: CASSLVVGSEQFF. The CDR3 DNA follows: TGCGCCAGCAGCTTGGTGGTGGGATCTGAGCAGTTCTTC.

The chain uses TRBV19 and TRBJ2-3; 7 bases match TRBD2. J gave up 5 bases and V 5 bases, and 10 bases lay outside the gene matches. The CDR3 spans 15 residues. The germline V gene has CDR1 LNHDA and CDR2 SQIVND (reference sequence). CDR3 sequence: CASSARTSFRDTQYF. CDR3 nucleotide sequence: TGTGCCAGTAGTGCCCGGACTAGTTTCAGAGATACGCAGTATTTT.

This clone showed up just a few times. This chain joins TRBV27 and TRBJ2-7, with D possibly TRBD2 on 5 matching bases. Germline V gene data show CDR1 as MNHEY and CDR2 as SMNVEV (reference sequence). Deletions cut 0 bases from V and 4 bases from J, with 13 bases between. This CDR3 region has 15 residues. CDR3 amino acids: CASSLSRGLGYEQYF. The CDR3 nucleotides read TGTGCCAGCAGTTTATCCCGCGGGTTGGGGTACGAGCAGTACTTC.

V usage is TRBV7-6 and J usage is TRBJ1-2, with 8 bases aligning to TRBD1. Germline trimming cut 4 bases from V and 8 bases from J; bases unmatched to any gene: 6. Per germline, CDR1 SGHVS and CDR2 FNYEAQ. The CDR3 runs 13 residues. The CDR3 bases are TGTGCCAGCAGCTGGCAGGGGGCGCGGGGCTACACCTTC. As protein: CASSWQGARGYTF.

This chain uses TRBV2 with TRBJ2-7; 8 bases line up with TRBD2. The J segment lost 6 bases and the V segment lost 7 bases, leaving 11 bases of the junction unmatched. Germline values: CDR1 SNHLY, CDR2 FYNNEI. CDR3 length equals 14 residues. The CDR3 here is CASTMSGSGGEQYF. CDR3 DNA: TGTGCCAGCACCATGAGCGGGAGCGGGGGCGAGCAGTACTTC.

The CDR3, as DNA: TGTGCCAGCAAAGACGCGGGATTAGGAAGAATAAATGAGCAGTTCTTC. This encodes CASKDAGLGRINEQFF. This sequence joins TRBV2 and TRBJ2-1, with D possibly being TRBD2 (6 bases). CDR3 length equals 16 residues. Trimming shortened V by 7 bases and J by 7 bases, and 23 bases separated the two germline ends. Germline loops: CDR1 SNHLY, CDR2 FYNNEI.

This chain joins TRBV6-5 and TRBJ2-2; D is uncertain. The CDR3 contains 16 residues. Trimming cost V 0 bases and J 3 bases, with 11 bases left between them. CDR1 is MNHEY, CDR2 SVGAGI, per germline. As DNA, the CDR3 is TGTGCCAGCAGTTACTCGATAAATGCGGACACCGGGGAGCTGTTTTTT. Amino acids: CASSYSINADTGELFF.

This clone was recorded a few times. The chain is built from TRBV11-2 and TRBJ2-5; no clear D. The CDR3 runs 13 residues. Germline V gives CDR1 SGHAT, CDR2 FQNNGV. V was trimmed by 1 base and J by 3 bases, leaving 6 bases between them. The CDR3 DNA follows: TGTGCCAGCAGCTTAGGCGTAAAAGAGACCCAGTACTTC. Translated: CASSLGVKETQYF.

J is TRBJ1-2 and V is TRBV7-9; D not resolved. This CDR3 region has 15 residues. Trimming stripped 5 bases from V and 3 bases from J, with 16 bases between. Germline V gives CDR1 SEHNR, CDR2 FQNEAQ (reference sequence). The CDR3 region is CASSPVRTDYYGYTF. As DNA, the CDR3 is TGTGCCAGCAGCCCAGTCAGGACTGACTACTATGGCTACACCTTC.

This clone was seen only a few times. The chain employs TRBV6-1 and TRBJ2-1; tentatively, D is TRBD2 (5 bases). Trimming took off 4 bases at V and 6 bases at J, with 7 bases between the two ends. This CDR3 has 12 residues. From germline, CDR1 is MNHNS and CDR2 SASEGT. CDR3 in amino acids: CASSGLLNEQFF. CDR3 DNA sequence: TGTGCCAGCAGTGGACTACTCAATGAGCAGTTCTTC.

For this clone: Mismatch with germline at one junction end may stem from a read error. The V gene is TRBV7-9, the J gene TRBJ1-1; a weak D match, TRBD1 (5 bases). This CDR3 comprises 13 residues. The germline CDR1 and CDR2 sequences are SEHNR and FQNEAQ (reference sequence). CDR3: CASSPMRGSEAFF. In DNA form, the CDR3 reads TGCGCCAGCAGCCCCATGAGGGGATCTGAAGCTTTCTTT.

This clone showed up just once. In DNA, the CDR3 is TGTGCCAGCAGCCAGCGGGAAGGGGGCTTACCCCTCCACTTT. Its translation is CASSQREGGLPLHF. J is TRBJ1-6 and V is TRBV11-3; 7 positions match TRBD1. Germline trimming cut 5 bases from V and 12 bases from J; bases unmatched to any gene: 10. The CDR3 covers 14 residues. Germline-derived CDR1 and CDR2 are SGHNT and YENEEA.